These T cell receptor beta chains were read from a single sample in a study of lymphopenia after photon versus proton radiotherapy. Measured with immunoSEQ multiplex PCR; TCRdb has only the in-frame clones, and not every one. This sample yields fewer than 50,000 clones, of which 85% to 90% are seen a single time; around 2% belongs to the top ten. Sequencing used peripheral blood, obtained from a patient treated with photon-based radiotherapy. The origin of the receptors is a middle-aged man with gastric cancer. The CDR3 runs from the conserved cysteine through the conserved F or W. The order of the fields is V gene, D gene, CDR3 length, J gene, clone size, CDR3 protein, CDR3 DNA. A D gene is named only where the DNA matches it firmly. Rows give clone size only sometimes, using once, few, many, or a class for an expanded clone.

V: TRBV30
D: TRBD2
length: 15
J: TRBJ2-1
size: NA
CDR3: CAWSVRAGVHNEQFF
DNA: TGTGCCTGGAGTGTACGGGCGGGGGTCCACAATGAGCAGTTCTTC

V: TRBV2
D: NA
length: 14
J: TRBJ2-3
size: once
CDR3: CASSEGSATDTQYF
DNA: TGTGCCAGCAGTGAGGGGAGCGCCACAGATACGCAGTATTTT

V: TRBV5-5
D: NA
length: 14
J: TRBJ1-6
size: NA
CDR3: CASSLLEKNSPLHF
DNA: TGTGCCAGCAGCCTACTTGAAAAGAATTCACCCCTCCACTTT

V: TRBV6-1
D: NA
length: 16
J: TRBJ2-6
size: NA
CDR3: CASSESQFSGANVLTF
DNA: TGTGCCAGCAGTGAGTCACAGTTCTCTGGGGCCAACGTCCTGACTTTC

V: TRBV7-8
D: NA
length: 13
J: TRBJ1-1
size: few
CDR3: CASSLAAYTEAFF
DNA: TGTGCCAGCAGCTTAGCTGCGTACACTGAAGCTTTCTTT

V: TRBV7-6
D: NA
length: 14
J: TRBJ1-1
size: once
CDR3: CASSLAGPNTEAFF
DNA: TGTGCCAGCAGCTTAGCAGGACCTAACACTGAAGCTTTCTTT

V: TRBV7-9
D: NA
length: 14
J: TRBJ2-5
size: NA
CDR3: CASSLLDSQETQYF
DNA: TGTGCCAGCAGCTTACTGGACAGCCAAGAGACCCAGTACTTC

V: TRBV11-2
D: TRBD1
length: 15
J: TRBJ1-2
size: NA
CDR3: CASSPNGQGIYGYTF
DNA: TGTGCCAGCAGCCCGAACGGACAGGGCATCTATGGCTACACCTTC

V: TRBV7-2
D: NA
length: 12
J: TRBJ1-2
size: NA
CDR3: CASSLDWAGYTF
DNA: TGTGCCAGCAGCTTAGACTGGGCTGGCTACACCTTC

V: TRBV5-4
D: TRBD1
length: 18
J: TRBJ1-4
size: NA
CDR3: CASSSRLGTGGAVEKLFF
DNA: TGTGCCAGCAGCTCGAGATTGGGGACAGGGGGCGCGGTAGAAAAACTGTTTTTT

V: TRBV7-9
D: NA
length: 15
J: TRBJ2-7
size: NA
CDR3: CASSPSGTLSYEQYF
DNA: TGTGCCAGCAGCCCCTCCGGGACTCTCTCCTACGAGCAGTACTTC

V: TRBV19
D: NA
length: 15
J: TRBJ1-6
size: NA
CDR3: CASSMGAGESSPLHF
DNA: TGTGCCAGTAGTATGGGGGCAGGGGAGAGTTCACCCCTCCACTTT

V: TRBV7-2
D: TRBD1
length: 14
J: TRBJ2-3
size: NA
CDR3: CASSLDRGTDTQYF
DNA: TGTGCCAGCAGCCTCGACAGGGGTACAGATACGCAGTATTTT

V: TRBV5-4
D: NA
length: 13
J: TRBJ1-1
size: NA
CDR3: CASIAGQNTEAFF
DNA: TGTGCCAGCATCGCCGGACAGAACACTGAAGCTTTCTTT

V: TRBV5-1
D: NA
length: 13
J: TRBJ2-5
size: NA
CDR3: CASSVPAEETQYF
DNA: TGCGCCAGCAGCGTCCCAGCGGAAGAGACCCAGTACTTC

V: TRBV7-9
D: TRBD1
length: 14
J: TRBJ1-5
size: NA
CDR3: CASSPGQFNQPQHF
DNA: TGTGCCAGCAGCCCGGGACAGTTTAATCAGCCCCAGCATTTT

V: TRBV5-1
D: NA
length: 14
J: TRBJ1-1
size: NA
CDR3: CASSLDTPNTEAFF
DNA: TGCGCCAGCAGCTTGGATACTCCTAACACTGAAGCTTTCTTT

V: TRBV7-2
D: TRBD2
length: 14
J: TRBJ2-7
size: NA
CDR3: CASSLATSAGEQYF
DNA: TGTGCCAGCAGCTTAGCGACTAGCGCGGGCGAGCAGTACTTC

V: TRBV19
D: TRBD1
length: 13
J: TRBJ1-2
size: NA
CDR3: CASSTRQGAGYTF
DNA: TGTGCCAGTAGTACAAGACAGGGGGCTGGCTACACCTTC

V: TRBV5-4
D: NA
length: 14
J: TRBJ1-2
size: NA
CDR3: CASSRPGIDYGYTF
DNA: TGTGCCAGCAGCCGGCCCGGGATCGACTATGGCTACACCTTC

V: TRBV7-2
D: NA
length: 15
J: TRBJ2-2
size: NA
CDR3: CASSLDHGVTGELFF
DNA: TGTGCCAGCAGCTTAGACCACGGGGTTACCGGGGAGCTGTTTTTT

V: TRBV7-6
D: NA
length: 14
J: TRBJ1-1
size: once
CDR3: CASSLAGSNPEAFF
DNA: TGTGCCAGCAGCTTAGCGGGGTCCAACCCAGAAGCTTTCTTT

V: TRBV5-4
D: NA
length: 15
J: TRBJ2-2
size: NA
CDR3: CASSLDGKGTGELFF
DNA: TGTGCCAGCAGCTTGGACGGGAAGGGGACCGGGGAGCTGTTTTTT

V: TRBV19
D: TRBD1
length: 16
J: TRBJ1-3
size: NA
CDR3: CASSTNRGSSGNTIYF
DNA: TGTGCCAGTAGTACGAACAGGGGGAGCTCTGGAAACACCATATATTTT

V: TRBV11-2
D: TRBD1
length: 15
J: TRBJ2-4
size: NA
CDR3: CASSDRDLAKNIQYF
DNA: TGTGCCAGCAGTGACAGGGATCTAGCCAAAAACATTCAGTACTTC

V: TRBV12-5
D: NA
length: 15
J: TRBJ1-5
size: NA
CDR3: CASGLDSLENQPQHF
DNA: TGTGCTAGTGGTTTAGACAGCCTCGAGAATCAGCCCCAGCATTTT

V: TRBV5-6
D: NA
length: 12
J: TRBJ1-1
size: NA
CDR3: CASSGGEAEAFF
DNA: TGTGCCAGCAGCGGGGGCGAGGCTGAAGCTTTCTTT

V: TRBV19
D: NA
length: 13
J: TRBJ2-6
size: NA
CDR3: CATTNPGANVLTF
DNA: TGTGCCACTACCAACCCTGGGGCCAACGTCCTGACTTTC

V: TRBV5-1
D: TRBD1
length: 15
J: TRBJ2-7
size: NA
CDR3: CASSETGALAGEQYF
DNA: TGCGCCAGCAGCGAAACAGGGGCCCTAGCAGGCGAGCAGTACTTC

V: TRBV4-1
D: TRBD2
length: 14
J: TRBJ2-3
size: NA
CDR3: CASSQDERGDTQYF
DNA: TGCGCCAGCAGCCAAGATGAGCGGGGTGATACGCAGTATTTT

V: TRBV7-6
D: NA
length: 13
J: TRBJ2-5
size: once
CDR3: CASSLGLEETQYF
DNA: TGTGCCAGCAGCCTCGGGCTAGAAGAGACCCAGTACTTC